This T cell receptor beta chain was recovered during a study of T cells in Graves' hyperthyroidism and ophthalmopathy (dated by TCRdb to between 2019 and 2020). For the wider study: Peripheral blood samples were taken at the time of initial diagnosis, prior to any treatment. The paper describes TCR Vbeta CDR3 sequencing of 135 peripheral blood samples, made up of 43 ophthalmopathy patients, around 73 hyperthyroidism patients and around 17 progressor patients. The study also compared thyroid tissue and blood T-cell repertoires from over 5 Graves' hyperthyroidism patients. Prospective prediction of ophthalmopathy was tested in an independent validation cohort consisting of 18 to 20 hyperthyroidism patients and around 16 patients who later progressed to ophthalmopathy. Once sampling was done, hyperthyroidism patients were given methimazole at a starting dose of 30 mg daily, whereas ophthalmopathy patients were given high-dose intravenous methylprednisolone. TCR V-J signatures able to tell the groups apart were searched for in a discovery cohort of 90 to 100 patients, of whom more than 40 had Graves' ophthalmopathy and around 57 had stable Graves' hyperthyroidism. The 100 discovery patients were randomly split 7:3 into training and test sets. Study-level results and caveats: Sample size was not statistically predetermined, and blinding of investigators to group allocation was not performed. In validation, the model predicted progression to ophthalmopathy a median of roughly 6.1 months before onset, with about 71% sensitivity and around 76% specificity. Blood samples also contained most of the expanded thyroid clonotypes (frequency above 0.001), which suggests that blood repertoires may reflect thyroid immune responses. In cross-validation, a model built on a 13 V-J signature told ophthalmopathy apart from stable hyperthyroidism with just under 90% sensitivity and around 81% specificity, and in testing the same model reached 80%/75%.

Reading the germline V gene (reference sequence) gives CDR1 LGHDT and CDR2 YNNKEL. The V end gives up 3 bases and the J end 4 bases, leaving 11 bases in the junction not matched to a gene. Spanning cysteine to phenylalanine, the CDR3 consists of 19 amino acids. Only the CDR3 part of the read is kept: 57 bases, read in frame from the first base. Hyperthyroidism patients were newly diagnosed, had a disease duration of under 2 months, and were aged 18 to 65 years. Exclusion was applied to patients with uncontrolled infections, other autoimmune diseases, pregnancy or lactation. Diagnoses were based on clinical symptoms, serum thyroxine and TRAb, thyroid ultrasound and orbital computed tomography. Blood from progressor patients was drawn when they were first diagnosed with hyperthyroidism, before any ophthalmopathy symptoms appeared. PBMCs were isolated from around 10 ml of fresh peripheral blood by Ficoll-Paque density gradient centrifugation. Progressor patients were first diagnosed with Graves' hyperthyroidism and then developed ophthalmopathy during follow-up. Total RNA was extracted with Trizol reagent, and quality was checked on an Agilent 2100 Bioanalyzer.

Amplification of TCR beta CDR3 regions was carried out from RNA transcripts. A first-round RT-PCR of the TCR CDR3 used the HTBI primer set with the Qiagen OneStep RT-PCR kit. Libraries were constructed in a second round of multiplex PCR, after which size selection and purification were performed. Libraries were sequenced paired-end with 100 bp reads on an Illumina HiSeq2000. Regarding the original processing steps: SOAPnuke was used to process the raw data, removing reads that contained adapters or uncalled bases, had a mean Phred below 15, or lacked an exact match to the constant primer or identifier. High-quality paired reads were merged with COPE v1.2.5, and unique nucleotide sequences were defined as clonotypes. Clonotypes were aligned to IMGT TRBV, TRBD and TRBJ reference segments using MiTCR v1.1. Only V-J combinations with frequency above 0.0001, covering 99% to 99.2% of repertoires, were analysed. A TCS score was defined as the ratio between F50 (clonal expansion) and ExV (chaos), using BLOSUM62-based TCRdist between CDR3 peptides within each V-J. Welch's t-statistics and random forest reduced 514 V-J features to under 15, which were used in a naive Bayes classifier (R e1071). TCRdb trimmed public reads at Q25 via fastp, called clones via MiXCR and kept in-frame beta chains. Every CDR3 protein is listed once, alongside the most common genes and DNA of its rows. These V and J calls derive from TCRdb rather than the authors' analysis. The sample data list 300,000 to 450,000 distinct CDR3 sequences, and approximately 14% of these were observed just once. The ten top clones hold 25% to 35% of the sample.

Details on this clonotype: What antigen it recognizes has not been identified. Nothing much larger sits one base from this clone, and base qualities are not available.

The V and J segments used are TRBV3-1 and TRBJ2-6, with 11 bases matching TRBD1. This clonotype originated in a woman between 18 and 30 years old with Graves' hyperthyroidism that later progressed to Graves' ophthalmopathy. Material for sequencing was blood. The CDR3 protein is CASSHGLGQGARGANVLTF. The sequence in DNA is TGTGCCAGCAGCCATGGTTTAGGACAGGGGGCGCGAGGGGCCAACGTCCTGACTTTC.